This TCR beta chain was documented in a study of early T cells in non-severe SARS-CoV-2 infection. In the study overall: Sequenced bulk RNA came from whole blood that was unsorted, and chains were unpaired.

The V gene lost 3 bases and the J gene lost 0 bases, with 6 bases spanning the gap. This CDR3 region has 13 residues. TCRdb passed the 5' RACE reads through MiXCR, listing each CDR3 protein once. The sample yields about 55,000 distinct CDR3 sequences, about an eighth seen once. The chain uses TRBV12-3 or TRBV12-4 and TRBJ2-7; a possible D gene is TRBD1 (5 bases). This TCR came from an adult who was a healthcare worker with PCR-confirmed SARS-CoV-2 infection or an uninfected control (not recorded which). The source material was whole blood. CDR3 DNA: TGTGCCAGCAGTTTGACAGCCTCCTACGAGCAGTACTTC. Translating it yields CASSLTASYEQYF.